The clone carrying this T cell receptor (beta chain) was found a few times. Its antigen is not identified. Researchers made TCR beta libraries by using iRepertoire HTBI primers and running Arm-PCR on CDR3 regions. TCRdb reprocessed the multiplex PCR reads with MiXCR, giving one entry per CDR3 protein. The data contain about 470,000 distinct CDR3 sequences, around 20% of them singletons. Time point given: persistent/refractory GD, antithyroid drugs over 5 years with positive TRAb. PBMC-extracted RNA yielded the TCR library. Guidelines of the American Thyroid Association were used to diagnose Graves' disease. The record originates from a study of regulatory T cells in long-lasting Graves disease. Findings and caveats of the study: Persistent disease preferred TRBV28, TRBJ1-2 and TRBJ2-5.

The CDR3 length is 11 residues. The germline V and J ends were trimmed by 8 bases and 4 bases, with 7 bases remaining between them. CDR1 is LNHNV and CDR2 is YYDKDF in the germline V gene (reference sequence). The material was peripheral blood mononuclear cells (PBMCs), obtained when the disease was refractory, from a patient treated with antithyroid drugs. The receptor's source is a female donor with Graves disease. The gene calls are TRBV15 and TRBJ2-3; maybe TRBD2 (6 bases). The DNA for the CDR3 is TGTGCCACCTGGGGGGCAGATACGCAGTATTTT. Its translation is CATWGADTQYF.